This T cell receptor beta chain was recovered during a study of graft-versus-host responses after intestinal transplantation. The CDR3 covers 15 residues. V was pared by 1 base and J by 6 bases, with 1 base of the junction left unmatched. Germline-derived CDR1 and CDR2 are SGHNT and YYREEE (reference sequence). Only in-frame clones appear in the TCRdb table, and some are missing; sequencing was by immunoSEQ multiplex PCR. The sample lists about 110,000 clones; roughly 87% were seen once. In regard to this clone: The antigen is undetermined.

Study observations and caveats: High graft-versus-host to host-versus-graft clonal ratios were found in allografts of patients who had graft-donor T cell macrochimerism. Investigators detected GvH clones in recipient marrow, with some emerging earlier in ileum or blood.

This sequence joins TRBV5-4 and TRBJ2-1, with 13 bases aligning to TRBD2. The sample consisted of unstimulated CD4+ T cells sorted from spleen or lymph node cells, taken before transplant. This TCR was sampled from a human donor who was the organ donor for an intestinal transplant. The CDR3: CASSLTSGGANEQFF. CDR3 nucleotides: TGTGCCAGCAGCTTGACTAGCGGGGGGGCCAATGAGCAGTTCTTC.